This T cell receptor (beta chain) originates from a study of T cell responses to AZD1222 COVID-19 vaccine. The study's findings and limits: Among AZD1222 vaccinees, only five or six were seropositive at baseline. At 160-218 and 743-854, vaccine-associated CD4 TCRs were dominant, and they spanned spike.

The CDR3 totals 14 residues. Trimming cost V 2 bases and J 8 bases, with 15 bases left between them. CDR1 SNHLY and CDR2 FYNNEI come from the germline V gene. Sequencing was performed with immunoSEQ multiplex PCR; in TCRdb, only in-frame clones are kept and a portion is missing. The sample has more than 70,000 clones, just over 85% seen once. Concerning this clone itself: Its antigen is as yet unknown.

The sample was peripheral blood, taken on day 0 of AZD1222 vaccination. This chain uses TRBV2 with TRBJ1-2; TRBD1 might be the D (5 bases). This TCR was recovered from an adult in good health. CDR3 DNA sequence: TGTGCCAGCAGTGAAAGACTCAGGGCCGGGGGCTACACCTTC. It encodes CASSERLRAGGYTF.